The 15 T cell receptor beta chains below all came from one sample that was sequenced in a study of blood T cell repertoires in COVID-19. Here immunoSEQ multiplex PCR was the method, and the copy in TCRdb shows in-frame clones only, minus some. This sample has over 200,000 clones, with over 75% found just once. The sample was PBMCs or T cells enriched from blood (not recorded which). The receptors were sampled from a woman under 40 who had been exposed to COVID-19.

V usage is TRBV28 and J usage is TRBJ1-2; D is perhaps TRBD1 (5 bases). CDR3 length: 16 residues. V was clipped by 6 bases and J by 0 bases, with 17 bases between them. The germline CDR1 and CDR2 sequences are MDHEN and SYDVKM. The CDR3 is CASSPGGDLANYGYTF. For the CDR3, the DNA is TGTGCCAGCAGCCCAGGAGGGGACCTAGCTAACTATGGCTACACCTTC.

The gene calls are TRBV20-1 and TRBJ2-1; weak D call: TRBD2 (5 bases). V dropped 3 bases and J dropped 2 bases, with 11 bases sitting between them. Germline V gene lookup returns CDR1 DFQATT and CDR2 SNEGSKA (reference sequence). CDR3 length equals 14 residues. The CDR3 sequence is CSASSGITYNEQFF. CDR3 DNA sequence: TGCAGTGCTAGTTCGGGGATAACCTACAATGAGCAGTTCTTC.

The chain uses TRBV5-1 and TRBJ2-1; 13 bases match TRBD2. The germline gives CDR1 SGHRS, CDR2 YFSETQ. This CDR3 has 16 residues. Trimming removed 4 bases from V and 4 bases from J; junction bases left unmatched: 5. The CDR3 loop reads CASSGLAGDSYNEQFF. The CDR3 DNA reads TGCGCCAGCAGCGGACTAGCGGGAGATTCATACAATGAGCAGTTCTTC.

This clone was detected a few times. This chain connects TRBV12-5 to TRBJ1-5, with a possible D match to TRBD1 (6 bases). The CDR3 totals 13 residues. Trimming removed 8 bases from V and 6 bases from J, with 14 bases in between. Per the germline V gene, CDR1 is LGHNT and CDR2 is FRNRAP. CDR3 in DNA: TGTGCTAGTAACAGGGTTGAGGGTCAGCCCCAGCATTTT. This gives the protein CASNRVEGQPQHF.

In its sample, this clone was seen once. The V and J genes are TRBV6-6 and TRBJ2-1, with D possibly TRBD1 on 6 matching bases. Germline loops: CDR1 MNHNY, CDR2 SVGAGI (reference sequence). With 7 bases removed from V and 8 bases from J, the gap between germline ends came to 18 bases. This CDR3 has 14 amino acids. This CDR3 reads CASTLTPTGYEQFF. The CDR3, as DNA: TGTGCCAGCACCTTAACTCCGACAGGCTATGAGCAGTTCTTC.

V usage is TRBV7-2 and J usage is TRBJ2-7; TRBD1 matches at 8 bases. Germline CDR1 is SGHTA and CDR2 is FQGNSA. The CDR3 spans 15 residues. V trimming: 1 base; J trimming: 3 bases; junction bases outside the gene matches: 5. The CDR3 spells CASSLEGQGFYEQYF. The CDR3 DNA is TGTGCCAGCAGCTTAGAAGGACAGGGTTTCTACGAGCAGTACTTC.

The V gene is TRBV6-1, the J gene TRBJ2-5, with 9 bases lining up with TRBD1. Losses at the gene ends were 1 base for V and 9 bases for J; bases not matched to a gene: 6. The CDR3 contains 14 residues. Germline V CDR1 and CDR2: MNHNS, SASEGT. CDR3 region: CASSEGPGQGAQYF. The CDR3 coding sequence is TGTGCCAGCAGTGAAGGACCGGGACAGGGAGCCCAGTACTTC.

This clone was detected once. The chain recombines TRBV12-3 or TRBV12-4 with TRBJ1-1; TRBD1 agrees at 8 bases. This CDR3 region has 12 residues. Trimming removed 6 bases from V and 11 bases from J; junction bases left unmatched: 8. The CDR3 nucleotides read TGTGCCAGCAGCCAGGACAGGGTGTCGGCTTTCTTT. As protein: CASSQDRVSAFF.

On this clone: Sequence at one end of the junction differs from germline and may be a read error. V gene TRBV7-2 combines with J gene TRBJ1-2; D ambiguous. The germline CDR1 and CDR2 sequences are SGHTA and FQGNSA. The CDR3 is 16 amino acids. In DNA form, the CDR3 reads TGTGCCAGCCGCTTCCAGACCGGAGGACCGAACTATGGCTACACCTTC. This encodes CASRFQTGGPNYGYTF.

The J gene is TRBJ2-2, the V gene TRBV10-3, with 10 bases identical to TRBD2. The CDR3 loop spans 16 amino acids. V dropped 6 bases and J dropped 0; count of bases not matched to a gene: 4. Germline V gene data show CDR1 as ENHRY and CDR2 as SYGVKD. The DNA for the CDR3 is TGTGCCATCAGGGGGGGACTAGCGACGAACACCGGGGAGCTGTTTTTT. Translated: CAIRGGLATNTGELFF.

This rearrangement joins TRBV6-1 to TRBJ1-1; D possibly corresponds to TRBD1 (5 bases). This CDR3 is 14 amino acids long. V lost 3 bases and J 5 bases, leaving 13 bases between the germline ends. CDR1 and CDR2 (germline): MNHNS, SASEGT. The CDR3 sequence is CASSDRGRATEAFF. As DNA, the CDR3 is TGTGCCAGCAGTGATAGGGGCAGGGCGACTGAAGCTTTCTTT.

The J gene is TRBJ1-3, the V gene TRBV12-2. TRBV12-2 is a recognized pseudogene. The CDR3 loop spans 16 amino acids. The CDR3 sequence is CASRLASFGRENTIYF. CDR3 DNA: TGTGCAAGTCGCTTAGCGTCGTTCGGAAGGGAGAACACCATATATTTT.

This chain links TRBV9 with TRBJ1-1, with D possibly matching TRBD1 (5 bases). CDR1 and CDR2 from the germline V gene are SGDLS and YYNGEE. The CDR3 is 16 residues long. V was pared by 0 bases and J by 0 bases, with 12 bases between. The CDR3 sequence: CASSVEDSVVNTEAFF. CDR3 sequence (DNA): TGTGCCAGCAGCGTAGAAGACAGCGTAGTGAACACTGAAGCTTTCTTT. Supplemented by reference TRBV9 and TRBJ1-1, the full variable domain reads DSGVTQTPKHLITATGQRVTLRCSPRSGDLSVYWYQQSLDQGLQFLIQYYNGEERAKGNILERFSAQQFPDLHSELNLSSLELGDSALYFCASSVEDSVVNTEAFFGQGTRLTVV.

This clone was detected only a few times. CDR3 in amino acids: CASSIEGQERTDTQYF. The DNA for the CDR3 is TGTGCCAGTAGTATAGAGGGACAGGAACGCACAGATACGCAGTATTTT. The chain combines TRBV19 with TRBJ2-3, with TRBD1 identical over 8 bases. V lost 0 bases, J lost 1 base, and 3 bases stayed unmatched. Germline CDR1 reads LNHDA; CDR2 reads SQIVND (reference sequence). This CDR3 has 16 amino acids.

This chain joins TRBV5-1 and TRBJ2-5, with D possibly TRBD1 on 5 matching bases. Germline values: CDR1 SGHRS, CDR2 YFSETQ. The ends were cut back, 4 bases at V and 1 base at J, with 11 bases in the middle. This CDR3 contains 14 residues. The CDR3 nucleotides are TGCGCCAGCAGCACCCTACAGGCCCAAGAGACCCAGTACTTC. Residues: CASSTLQAQETQYF.